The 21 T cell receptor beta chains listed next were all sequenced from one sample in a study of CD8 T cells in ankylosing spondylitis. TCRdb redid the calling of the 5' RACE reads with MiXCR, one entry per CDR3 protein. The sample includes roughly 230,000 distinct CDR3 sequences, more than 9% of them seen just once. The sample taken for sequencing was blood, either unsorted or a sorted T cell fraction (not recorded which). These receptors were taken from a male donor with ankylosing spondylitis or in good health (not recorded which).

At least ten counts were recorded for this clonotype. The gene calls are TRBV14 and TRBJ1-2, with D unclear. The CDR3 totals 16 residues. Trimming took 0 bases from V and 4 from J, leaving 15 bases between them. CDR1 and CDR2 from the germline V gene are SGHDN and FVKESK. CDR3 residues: CASSQDQRYSGYGYTF. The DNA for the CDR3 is TGTGCCAGCAGCCAAGATCAGAGATATTCCGGCTATGGCTACACCTTC.

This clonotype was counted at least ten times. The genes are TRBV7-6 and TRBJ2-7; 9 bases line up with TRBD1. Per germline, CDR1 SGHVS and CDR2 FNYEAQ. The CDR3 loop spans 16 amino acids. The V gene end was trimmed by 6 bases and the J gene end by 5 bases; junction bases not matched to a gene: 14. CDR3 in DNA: TGTGCCAGCAGTCCTGGCTCGGGACAGGGTGGCCACGAGCAGTACTTC. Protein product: CASSPGSGQGGHEQYF.

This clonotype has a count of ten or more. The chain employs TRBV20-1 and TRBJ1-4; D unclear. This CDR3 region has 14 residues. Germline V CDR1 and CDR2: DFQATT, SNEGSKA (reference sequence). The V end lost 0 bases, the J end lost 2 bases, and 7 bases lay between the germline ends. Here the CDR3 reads CSARDWMTNEKLFF. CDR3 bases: TGCAGTGCTAGAGATTGGATGACTAATGAAAAACTGTTTTTT.

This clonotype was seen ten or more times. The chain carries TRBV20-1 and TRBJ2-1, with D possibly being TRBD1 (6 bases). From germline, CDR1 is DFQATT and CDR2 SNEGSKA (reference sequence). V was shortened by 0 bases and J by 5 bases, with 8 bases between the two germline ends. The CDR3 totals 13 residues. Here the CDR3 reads CSARDSGDNEQFF. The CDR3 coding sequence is TGCAGTGCTAGAGATTCAGGGGACAATGAGCAGTTCTTC.

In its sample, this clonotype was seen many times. The CDR3 DNA reads as TGTGCCAGCAGCTTAGATACCTTACGGCGTGGCTACACCTTC. As protein: CASSLDTLRRGYTF. This rearrangement joins TRBV7-2 to TRBJ1-2; D uncertain. The CDR3 is made up of 14 amino acids. Trimming cost V 1 base and J 7 bases, with 13 bases left between them. CDR1 and CDR2 from the germline V gene are SGHTA and FQGNSA.

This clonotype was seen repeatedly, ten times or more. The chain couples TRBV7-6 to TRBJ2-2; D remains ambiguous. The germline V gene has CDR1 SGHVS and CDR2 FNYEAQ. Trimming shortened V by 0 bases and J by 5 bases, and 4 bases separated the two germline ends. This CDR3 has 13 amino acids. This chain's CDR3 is CASSLAVTGELFF. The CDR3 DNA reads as TGTGCCAGCAGCTTAGCAGTAACCGGGGAGCTGTTTTTT.

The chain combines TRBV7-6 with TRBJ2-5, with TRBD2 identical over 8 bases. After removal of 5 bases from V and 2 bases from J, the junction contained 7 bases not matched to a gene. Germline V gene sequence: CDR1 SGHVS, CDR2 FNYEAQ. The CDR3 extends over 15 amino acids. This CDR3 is CASSPRGGPQETQYF. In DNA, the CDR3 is TGTGCCAGCAGCCCCCGGGGGGGCCCACAAGAGACCCAGTACTTC.

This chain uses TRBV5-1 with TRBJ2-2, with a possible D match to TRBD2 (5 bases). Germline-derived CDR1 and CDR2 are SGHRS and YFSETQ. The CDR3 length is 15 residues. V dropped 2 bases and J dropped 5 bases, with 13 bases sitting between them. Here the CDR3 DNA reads TGCGCCAGCAGCTTACAGAGTCGGGGAACCGGGGAGCTGTTTTTT. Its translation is CASSLQSRGTGELFF.

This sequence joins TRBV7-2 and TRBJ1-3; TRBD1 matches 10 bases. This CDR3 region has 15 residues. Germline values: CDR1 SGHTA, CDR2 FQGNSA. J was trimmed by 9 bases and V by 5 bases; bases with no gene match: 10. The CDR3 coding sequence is TGTGCCAGCAGCCCGACCGGACAGGGGGTTAGCACCATATATTTT. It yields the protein CASSPTGQGVSTIYF. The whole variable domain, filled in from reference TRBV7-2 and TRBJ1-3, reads GAGVSQSPSNKVTEKGKDVELRCDPISGHTALYWYRQSLGQGLEFLIYFQGNSAPDKSGLPSDRFSAERTGGSVSTLTIQRTQQEDSAVYLCASSPTGQGVSTIYFGEGSWLTVV.

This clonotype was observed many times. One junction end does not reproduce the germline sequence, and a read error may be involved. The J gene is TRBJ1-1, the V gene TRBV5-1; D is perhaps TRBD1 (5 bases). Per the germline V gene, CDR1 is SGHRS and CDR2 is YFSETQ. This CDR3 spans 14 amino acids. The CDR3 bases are TGTGCCAGCAGTTTGGGGGGGATGAACACTGAAGCTTTCTTT. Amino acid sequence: CASSLGGMNTEAFF.

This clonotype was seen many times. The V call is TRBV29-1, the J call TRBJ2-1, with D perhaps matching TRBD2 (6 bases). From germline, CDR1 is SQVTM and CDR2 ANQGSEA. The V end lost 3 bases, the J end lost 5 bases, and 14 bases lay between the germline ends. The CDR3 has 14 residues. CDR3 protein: CSVDRGRLNNEQFF. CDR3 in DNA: TGCAGCGTTGATAGAGGGAGGCTTAACAATGAGCAGTTCTTC.

CDR3 DNA sequence: TGCGCCAGCAGCCGGGGGGGCGAAATCAGCACAGATACGCAGTATTTT. Protein sequence: CASSRGGEISTDTQYF. The chain is built from TRBV5-1 and TRBJ2-3, with 8 nucleotides matching TRBD2. The germline V gene encodes CDR1 SGHRS and CDR2 YFSETQ. J was trimmed by 0 bases and V by 4 bases; bases with no gene match: 7. The CDR3 covers 16 residues.

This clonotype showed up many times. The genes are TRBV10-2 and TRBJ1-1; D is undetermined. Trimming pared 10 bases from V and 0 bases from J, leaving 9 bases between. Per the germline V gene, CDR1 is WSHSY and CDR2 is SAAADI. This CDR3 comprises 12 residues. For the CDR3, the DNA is TGCGCCACCGTTGGACTGAACACTGAAGCTTTCTTT. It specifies CATVGLNTEAFF.

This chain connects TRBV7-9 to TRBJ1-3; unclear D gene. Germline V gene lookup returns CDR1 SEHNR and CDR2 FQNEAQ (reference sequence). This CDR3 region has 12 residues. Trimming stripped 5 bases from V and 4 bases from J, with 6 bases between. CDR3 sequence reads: CASSPEGNTIYF. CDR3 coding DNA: TGTGCCAGCAGCCCAGAGGGAAACACCATATATTTT.

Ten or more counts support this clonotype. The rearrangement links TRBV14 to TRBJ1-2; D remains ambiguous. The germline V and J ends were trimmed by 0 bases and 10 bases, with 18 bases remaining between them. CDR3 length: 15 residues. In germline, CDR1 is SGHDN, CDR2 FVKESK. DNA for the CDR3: TGTGCCAGCAGCCAAGAATATGGGGAGAGGCGCGCCTACACCTTC. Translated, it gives CASSQEYGERRAYTF.

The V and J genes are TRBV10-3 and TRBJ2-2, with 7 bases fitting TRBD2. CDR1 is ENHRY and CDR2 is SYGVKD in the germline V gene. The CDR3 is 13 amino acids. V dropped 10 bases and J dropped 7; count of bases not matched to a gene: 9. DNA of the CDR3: TGTGCCACCGGACTAGTGGGAGTCGGGGAGCTGTTTTTT. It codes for CATGLVGVGELFF.

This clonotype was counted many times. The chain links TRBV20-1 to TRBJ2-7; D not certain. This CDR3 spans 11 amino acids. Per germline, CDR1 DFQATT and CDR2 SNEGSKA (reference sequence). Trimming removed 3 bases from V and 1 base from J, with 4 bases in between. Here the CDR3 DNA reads TGCAGTGCTAGGGTTTCCTACGAGCAGTACTTC. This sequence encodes CSARVSYEQYF.

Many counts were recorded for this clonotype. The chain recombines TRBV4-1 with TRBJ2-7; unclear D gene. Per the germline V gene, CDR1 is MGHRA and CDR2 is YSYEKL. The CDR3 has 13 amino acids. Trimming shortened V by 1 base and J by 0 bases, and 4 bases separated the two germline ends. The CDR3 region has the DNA TGCGCCAGCAGCCAAGGAAACTCCTACGAGCAGTACTTC. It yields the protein CASSQGNSYEQYF.

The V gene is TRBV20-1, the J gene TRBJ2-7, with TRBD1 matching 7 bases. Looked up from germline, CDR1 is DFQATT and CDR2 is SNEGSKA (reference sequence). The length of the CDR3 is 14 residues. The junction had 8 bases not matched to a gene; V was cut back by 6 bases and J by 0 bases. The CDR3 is CSAGTERSSYEQYF. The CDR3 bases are TGCAGTGCGGGGACAGAGAGGAGCTCCTACGAGCAGTACTTC.

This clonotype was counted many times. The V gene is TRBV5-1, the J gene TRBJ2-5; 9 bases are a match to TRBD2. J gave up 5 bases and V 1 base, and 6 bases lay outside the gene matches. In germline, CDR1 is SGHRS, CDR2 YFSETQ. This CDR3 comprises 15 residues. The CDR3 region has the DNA TGCGCCAGCAGCTTGAGCGGGGGGCCTTTTGAGACCCAGTACTTC. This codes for CASSLSGGPFETQYF.

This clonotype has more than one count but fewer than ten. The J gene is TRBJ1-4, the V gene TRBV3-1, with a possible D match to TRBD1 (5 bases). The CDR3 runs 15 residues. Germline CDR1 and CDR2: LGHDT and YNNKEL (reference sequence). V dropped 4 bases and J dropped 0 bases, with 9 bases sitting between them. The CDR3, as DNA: TGTGCCAGCAGCCCTCAGACAGCAACTAATGAAAAACTGTTTTTT. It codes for CASSPQTATNEKLFF.